This T cell receptor (beta chain) comes out of a study of shared clonotypes between healthy human individuals. Study summary: The study drew on two women and a few men aged 18 to 49 as donors.

Study findings and constraints: Sampling covered blood only; tissue repertoires likely differ. Generally, estimated richness proved larger in naive subsets than it did in memory subsets.

Trimming removed 0 bases from V and 4 bases from J, with 13 bases in between. The CDR3 sequence is 15 residues long. Per the germline V gene, CDR1 is SGDLS and CDR2 is YYNGEE. Comments on this clone: Its antigen remains unidentified.

The table came from immunoSEQ multiplex PCR; TCRdb's copy has only in-frame clones and leaves some out. The sample has millions of clones; approximately 92% are singletons. The sequencing input was naive CD4+ T cells sorted from blood. The subset is: CD45RA+ positively selected. The receptor was isolated from a man between 18 and 29 years old in good health. This chain joins TRBV9 and TRBJ2-5; the D is unclear. The CDR3 bases are TGTGCCAGCAGCGTAGGTGGTCTACCTCTAGAGACCCAGTACTTC. It yields the protein CASSVGGLPLETQYF.